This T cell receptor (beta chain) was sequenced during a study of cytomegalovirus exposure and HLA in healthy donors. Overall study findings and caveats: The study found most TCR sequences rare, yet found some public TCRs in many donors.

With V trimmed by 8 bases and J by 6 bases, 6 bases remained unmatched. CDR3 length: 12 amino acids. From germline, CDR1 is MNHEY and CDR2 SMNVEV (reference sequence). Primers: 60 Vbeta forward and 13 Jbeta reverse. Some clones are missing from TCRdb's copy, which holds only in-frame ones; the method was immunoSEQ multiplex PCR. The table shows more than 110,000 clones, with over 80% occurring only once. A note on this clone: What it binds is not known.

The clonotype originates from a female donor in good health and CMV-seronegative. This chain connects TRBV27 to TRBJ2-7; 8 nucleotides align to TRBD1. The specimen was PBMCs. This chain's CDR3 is CASGGQGTEQYF. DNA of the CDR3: TGTGCCAGCGGCGGACAGGGTACCGAGCAGTACTTC.